This T cell receptor beta chain was captured in a study of T cells in Graves' hyperthyroidism and ophthalmopathy. Findings of the study overall: Onset of ophthalmopathy came a median 6.5 months after the model predicted it. In simple terms, a model built on 13 V-J features told ophthalmopathy apart from stable hyperthyroidism.

This CDR3 is 12 amino acids long. The germline V gene has CDR1 MDHEN and CDR2 SYDVKM. V lost 7 bases and J lost 5, with 12 bases in between. As concerns this clonotype: Its target is unknown.

Authors of the study amplified TCR beta CDR3 regions from RNA transcripts. HTBI primers were employed in a first-round RT-PCR of the TCR CDR3. MiXCR, applied by TCRdb to the multiplex PCR reads, yields one record per CDR3 protein. The repertoire has roughly 500,000 distinct CDR3 sequences, roughly 45% of them found once; the top ten carry about two fifths. Sequenced input: peripheral blood or thyroid tissue (not recorded which). This receptor was taken from an adult woman with Graves' disease, either hyperthyroidism or ophthalmopathy (not recorded which). The V gene is TRBV28, the J gene TRBJ2-7; no clear D gene. The CDR3 loop is CASTSPHNEQYF. The DNA of the CDR3 is TGTGCCAGCACTTCACCGCACAACGAGCAGTACTTC.